The sequence of this T cell receptor beta chain was determined in a study of blood T cell repertoires in COVID-19. Background on the study: The study drew acute and convalescent COVID-19 samples from the United States, Italy and Spain. T cells, B-cell-depleted T cells, or PBMCs provided the cDNA or gDNA that served as material.

The CDR3 totals 17 residues. V shed 4 bases and J shed 3 bases, with 21 bases lying between them. The germline CDR1 and CDR2 sequences are LGHNA and YNFKEQ. Per the authors' pipeline: Estimated nucleated cell counts came from reference gene primer amplification. Sequencing was performed with immunoSEQ multiplex PCR; in TCRdb, only in-frame clones are kept and a portion is missing. V, J and clone size are taken as reported in that table, and D and trimming were inferred from the DNA itself. Here the sample spans a few hundred thousand clones, 89% being singletons. Sequenced input: peripheral blood. The source of this sequence is a woman aged 55-70 years with acute or convalescent COVID-19. The chain uses TRBV4-2 and TRBJ1-2; maybe TRBD1 (5 bases). The CDR3: CASSPRRSGGGDYGYTF. CDR3 nucleotide sequence: TGTGCCAGCAGCCCCCGCCGATCGGGAGGAGGGGACTATGGCTACACCTTC.